These 30 T cell receptor beta chains were sequenced from one sample in a study of blood T cell repertoires in COVID-19. Using immunoSEQ multiplex PCR, the repertoire was profiled, and TCRdb retains in-frame clones only, with some absent. The sample yields more than 110,000 clones, approximately 80% seen once. Sequenced material: PBMCs or T cells enriched from blood (not recorded which). These receptors came from a woman in her 50s who had recovered from COVID-19.

The chain joins TRBV29-1 to TRBJ2-2, with D tentatively TRBD1 (6 bases). The CDR3 extends over 15 amino acids. The V end lost 5 bases, the J end lost 2 bases, and 15 bases lay between the germline ends. Germline CDR1 and CDR2: SQVTM and ANQGSEA. The CDR3 loop is CSVTRPGHNTGELFF. The CDR3 nucleotides are TGCAGCGTTACGCGGCCGGGACACAACACCGGGGAGCTGTTTTTT.

This clone was seen a single time. The gene calls are TRBV7-2 and TRBJ1-2, with D perhaps TRBD1 (5 bases). Trimming removed 0 bases from V and 3 bases from J, with 8 bases in between. Germline V lookup: CDR1 SGHTA, CDR2 FQGNSA. The length of the CDR3 is 14 residues. CDR3 nucleotides: TGTGCCAGCAGCTTAGCAAGGGGTGACTATGGCTACACCTTC. Its protein is CASSLARGDYGYTF. The variable domain in full, with the rest retrieved from reference TRBV7-2 and TRBJ1-2, is GAGVSQSPSNKVTEKGKDVELRCDPISGHTALYWYRQSLGQGLEFLIYFQGNSAPDKSGLPSDRFSAERTGGSVSTLTIQRTQQEDSAVYLCASSLARGDYGYTFGSGTRLTVV.

The CDR3 protein is CASSQDTPGGSQPQHF. CDR3 bases: TGTGCCAGCAGCCAAGATACCCCAGGGGGCAGTCAGCCCCAGCATTTT. This sequence joins TRBV4-2 and TRBJ1-5; 8 bases align to TRBD1. Germline-derived CDR1 and CDR2 are LGHNA and YNFKEQ. Unmatched junction bases numbered 7, after V lost 0 bases and J lost 6 bases. The CDR3 spans 16 residues.

The rearrangement joins TRBV10-2 to TRBJ2-3, with 8 positions matching TRBD2. This CDR3 has 14 residues. V lost 8 bases and J lost 3; bases outside the gene matches: 7. CDR1 is WSHSY, CDR2 SAAADI, per germline. CDR3 nucleotide sequence: TGCGCCAGCCGGGAGGGGGTACGTACAGATACGCAGTATTTT. Translating gives CASREGVRTDTQYF.

V is TRBV19 and J is TRBJ1-5; TRBD1 is a possible D gene (6 bases). V was pared by 5 bases and J by 7 bases, with 21 bases between. The CDR3 spans 16 residues. The V gene's germline CDR1 is LNHDA and CDR2 SQIVND (reference sequence). The DNA of the CDR3 is TGTGCCAGTAGTCTCAATTTTGGCGGGGGCCAGCAGCCCCAGCATTTT. This translates into CASSLNFGGGQQPQHF.

This clone was observed a few times. The V and J genes are TRBV7-2 and TRBJ2-7; 12 bases map to TRBD2. This CDR3 is 16 amino acids long. Per germline, CDR1 SGHTA and CDR2 FQGNSA. J gave up 2 bases and V 5 bases, and 7 bases lay outside the gene matches. The CDR3 DNA reads as TGTGCCAGCAGCGGCAGACTAGCGGGGGTTGCCTACGAGCAGTACTTC. Its protein product is CASSGRLAGVAYEQYF.

This clone was seen a single time. The rearrangement links TRBV5-6 to TRBJ1-1, with D uncertain. The V gene lost 4 bases and the J gene lost 1 base, with 8 bases spanning the gap. The CDR3 consists of 13 residues. Looked up from germline, CDR1 is SGHDT and CDR2 is YYEEEE. The chain's CDR3 is CASSAGRNTEAFF. The CDR3 bases are TGTGCCAGCAGCGCCGGGAGGAACACTGAAGCTTTCTTT.

The chain carries TRBV7-2 and TRBJ2-1; 11 bases agree with TRBD1. V trimming: 4 bases; J trimming: 3 bases; junction bases outside the gene matches: 2. CDR3 size: 15 residues. Per germline, CDR1 SGHTA and CDR2 FQGNSA. The CDR3 DNA follows: TGTGCCAGCAGCTATGGGACAGGGGGCTACAATGAGCAGTTCTTC. Protein: CASSYGTGGYNEQFF.

This rearrangement joins TRBV18 to TRBJ2-2; D is perhaps TRBD1 (5 bases). The germline gives CDR1 KGHSH, CDR2 LQKENI. Deletions cut 3 bases from V and 4 bases from J, with 12 bases between. The CDR3 covers 15 residues. CDR3 loop: CASSPPTGLTGELFF. In DNA form, the CDR3 reads TGTGCCAGCTCACCTCCCACAGGTCTCACCGGGGAGCTGTTTTTT. The full variable domain, completed using reference TRBV18 and TRBJ2-2, is NAGVMQNPRHLVRRRGQEARLRCSPMKGHSHVYWYRQLPEEGLKFMVYLQKENIIDESGMPKERFSAEFPKEGPSILRIQQVVRGDSAAYFCASSPPTGLTGELFFGEGSRLTVL.

V and J are TRBV3-1 (or the pseudogene TRBV3-2) and TRBJ2-2, with a tentative D call TRBD1 (5 bases). The ends were cut back, 4 bases at V and 5 bases at J, with 8 bases in the middle. Germline CDR1 is LGHDT and CDR2 is YNNKEL (reference sequence). CDR3 length: 13 residues. CDR3 nucleotide sequence: TGTGCCAGCAGCCTTCAGGGAACCGGGGAGCTGTTTTTT. Protein product: CASSLQGTGELFF.

This clone was counted a few times. The V gene is TRBV4-2, the J gene TRBJ2-1; a weak D match, TRBD1 (6 bases). Germline CDR1 reads LGHNA; CDR2 reads YNFKEQ. The CDR3 has 15 residues. V lost 4 bases, J lost 3 bases, and 13 bases lay in between. For the CDR3, the DNA is TGTGCCAGCAGCCCAACCGGGACACTCTACAATGAGCAGTTCTTC. It is translated as CASSPTGTLYNEQFF.

The rearrangement joins TRBV12-3 or TRBV12-4 to TRBJ2-7; D gene uncertain. Trimming left V 7 bases short and J 2 bases short, with 12 bases between. This CDR3 is built from 13 residues. The CDR3 here is CASTLTRTYEQYF. CDR3 DNA sequence: TGTGCCAGCACCTTGACAAGGACCTACGAGCAGTACTTC.

V gene TRBV12-3 or TRBV12-4 combines with J gene TRBJ1-4; D unclear. CDR3 size: 12 residues. Trimming removed 3 bases from V and 8 bases from J, with 7 bases in between. The DNA of the CDR3 is TGTGCCAGCAGTTTGATGCGCGAAAAACTGTTTTTT. Protein product: CASSLMREKLFF.

J is TRBJ2-1 and V is TRBV14; D is uncertain. The V end lost 0 bases, the J end lost 3 bases, and 3 bases lay between the germline ends. This CDR3 is 13 amino acids long. Germline V gives CDR1 SGHDN, CDR2 FVKESK. The CDR3 loop reads CASSQDRYNEQFF. As DNA, the CDR3 is TGTGCCAGCAGCCAAGATCGCTACAATGAGCAGTTCTTC.

The chain carries TRBV28 and TRBJ1-4; D is undetermined. Germline V CDR1 and CDR2: MDHEN, SYDVKM. The CDR3 has 12 residues. The V gene lost 3 bases and the J gene lost 6 bases, with 5 bases spanning the gap. This CDR3 reads CASSLRDEKLFF. CDR3 coding DNA: TGTGCCAGCAGTTTGCGGGATGAAAAACTGTTTTTT. The variable domain in full, completed from reference TRBV28 and TRBJ1-4, reads DVKVTQSSRYLVKRTGEKVFLECVQDMDHENMFWYRQDPGLGLRLIYFSYDVKMKEKGDIPEGYSVSREKKERFSLILESASTNQTSMYLCASSLRDEKLFFGSGTQLSVL.

The CDR3 DNA reads as TGTGCCAGCAGCTTGGCAGGACAGGGGGGTTGGAATGAGCAGTTCTTC. Protein sequence: CASSLAGQGGWNEQFF. The chain is built from TRBV11-1 and TRBJ2-1, with 10 bases lining up with TRBD1. This CDR3 is built from 16 residues. J was trimmed by 7 bases and V by 3 bases; bases with no gene match: 9. Germline CDR1 is SGHAT and CDR2 is FQDESV (reference sequence).

The rearrangement uses TRBV28 and TRBJ1-5; no reliable D call. The CDR3 length is 14 residues. Trimming removed 3 bases at V and 0 bases at J, with 6 bases between. CDR1 MDHEN and CDR2 SYDVKM come from the germline V gene. The DNA of the CDR3 is TGTGCCAGCAGTTTTCCCTATAGCAATCAGCCCCAGCATTTT. Protein sequence: CASSFPYSNQPQHF.

V is TRBV6-5 and J is TRBJ2-5, with TRBD1 as a possible D gene (6 bases). Per germline, CDR1 MNHEY and CDR2 SVGAGI. The CDR3 runs to 14 residues. V gave up 7 bases and J gave up 2 bases, with 14 bases separating them. CDR3 nucleotide sequence: TGTGCCAGCAAAAGGACAGCAGAACAAGAGACCCAGTACTTC. Protein sequence: CASKRTAEQETQYF.

The rearrangement links TRBV28 to TRBJ1-2; 10 nucleotides agree with TRBD1. The CDR3 has 17 residues. V dropped 5 bases and J dropped 4; count of bases not matched to a gene: 13. Germline CDR1 and CDR2: MDHEN and SYDVKM. This chain's CDR3 is CASSPGTGELLIYGYTF. As DNA, the CDR3 is TGTGCCAGCAGTCCCGGGACAGGGGAGCTCTTGATCTATGGCTACACCTTC.

The chain has TRBV5-6 and TRBJ2-2; the match to TRBD1 covers 9 bases. Germline-derived CDR1 and CDR2 are SGHDT and YYEEEE. The CDR3 loop spans 16 amino acids. V shed 4 bases, J shed 3 bases, and the junction held 7 bases outside the gene matches. The CDR3 sequence: CASSGTGTGYTGELFF. For the CDR3, the DNA is TGTGCCAGCAGCGGAACCGGGACAGGGTACACCGGGGAGCTGTTTTTT.

The chain couples TRBV20-1 to TRBJ1-2, with a tentative D call TRBD1 (5 bases). Germline lookup yields CDR1 DFQATT and CDR2 SNEGSKA (reference sequence). The V gene lost 2 bases and the J gene lost 8 bases, with 9 bases spanning the gap. The CDR3 length is 11 residues. As DNA, the CDR3 is TGCAGTGCTAGACAGGGCGGCGGCTACACCTTC. It translates to CSARQGGGYTF.

This clone was detected a few times. The chain combines TRBV29-1 with TRBJ1-1; D not resolved. V lost 6 bases and J lost 6, with 11 bases in between. Per germline, CDR1 SQVTM and CDR2 ANQGSEA. The CDR3 length is 11 residues. CDR3 residues: CSVGDLAEAFF. The CDR3 DNA sequence: TGCAGCGTGGGAGACTTGGCTGAAGCTTTCTTT. The entire variable domain, with the rest obtained from reference TRBV29-1 and TRBJ1-1, is as follows: SAVISQKPSRDICQRGTSLTIQCQVDSQVTMMFWYRQQPGQSLTLIATANQGSEATYESGFVIDKFPISRPNLTFSTLTVSNMSPEDSSIYLCSVGDLAEAFFGQGTRLTVV.

This clone was detected once. The chain uses TRBV7-8 and TRBJ1-2, with 7 positions matching TRBD1. This CDR3 comprises 13 residues. CDR1 is SGHVS, CDR2 FQNEAQ, per germline. With V trimmed by 1 base and J by 8 bases, 4 bases remained unmatched. CDR3 amino acids: CASSLDRGRGYTF. DNA of the CDR3: TGTGCCAGCAGCTTAGACAGGGGACGGGGCTACACCTTC.

The chain carries TRBV24-1 and TRBJ2-1; the D gene is possibly TRBD1 (7 bases). The ends were cut back, 2 bases at V and 3 bases at J, with 13 bases in the middle. Germline CDR1 and CDR2: KGHDR and SFDVKD. The CDR3 runs to 16 residues. CDR3 amino acids: CATSDWGDSGYNEQFF. CDR3 in DNA: TGTGCCACCAGTGATTGGGGGGACAGCGGCTACAATGAGCAGTTCTTC.

The chain joins TRBV9 to TRBJ1-2; D possibly corresponds to TRBD1 (6 bases). Germline loops: CDR1 SGDLS, CDR2 YYNGEE. This CDR3 contains 14 residues. Trimming took 2 bases from V and 6 from J, leaving 14 bases between them. In nucleotides, the CDR3 is TGTGCCAGCAGCGTGGCCGGGACACTTGATGGCTACACCTTC. Translation gives CASSVAGTLDGYTF. The entire variable domain, with the rest obtained from reference TRBV9 and TRBJ1-2, is as follows: DSGVTQTPKHLITATGQRVTLRCSPRSGDLSVYWYQQSLDQGLQFLIQYYNGEERAKGNILERFSAQQFPDLHSELNLSSLELGDSALYFCASSVAGTLDGYTFGSGTRLTVV.

This chain uses TRBV7-9 with TRBJ2-2; TRBD1 might be the D (6 bases). In germline, CDR1 is SEHNR, CDR2 FQNEAQ (reference sequence). CDR3 size: 14 residues. V was cut by 1 base and J by 7 bases, with 10 bases left in between. In nucleotides, the CDR3 is TGTGCCAGCAGCTTAGTACAGGGCAACGGGGAGCTGTTTTTT. Protein: CASSLVQGNGELFF. The full variable domain, in which reference TRBV7-9 and TRBJ2-2 provide the parts outside the CDR3, is DTGVSQNPRHKITKRGQNVTFRCDPISEHNRLYWYRQTLGQGPEFLTYFQNEAQLEKSRLLSDRFSAERPKGSFSTLEIQRTEQGDSAMYLCASSLVQGNGELFFGEGSRLTVL.

This chain links TRBV4-2 with TRBJ1-5, with unresolved D. Germline V gene data show CDR1 as LGHNA and CDR2 as YNFKEQ. V was cut by 4 bases and J by 3 bases, with 16 bases left in between. The CDR3 has 16 residues. Here the CDR3 reads CASSPAGSVYNQPQHF. The CDR3 DNA is TGTGCCAGCAGCCCAGCAGGTTCGGTATACAATCAGCCCCAGCATTTT.

The V gene is TRBV5-4, the J gene TRBJ2-3; possibly TRBD1 for D (6 bases). V lost 3 bases to trimming and J lost 3 bases, with 17 bases between them. This CDR3 has 16 amino acids. Germline CDR1 is SGHNT and CDR2 is YYREEE (reference sequence). CDR3 sequence reads: CASSSRDNEGTDTQYF. CDR3 coding DNA: TGTGCCAGCAGCTCTCGGGACAACGAGGGGACAGATACGCAGTATTTT.

The V call is TRBV27, the J call TRBJ1-2; D is ambiguous. Germline V gene lookup returns CDR1 MNHEY and CDR2 SMNVEV (reference sequence). V shed 5 bases and J shed 4 bases, with 11 bases lying between them. The CDR3 runs 13 residues. The CDR3 loop reads CASSREFSYGYTF. DNA of the CDR3: TGTGCCAGCAGTCGAGAGTTTAGCTATGGCTACACCTTC.

The chain employs TRBV7-2 and TRBJ2-7, with D hard to call. Trimming removed 5 bases at V and 0 bases at J, with 8 bases between. Germline CDR1 SGHTA, CDR2 FQGNSA. The CDR3 contains 13 residues. CDR3 nucleotides: TGTGCCAGCAGCGAATCGAGCTCCTACGAGCAGTACTTC. It codes for CASSESSSYEQYF. Together with reference TRBV7-2 and TRBJ2-7, the CDR3 gives the full variable domain: GAGVSQSPSNKVTEKGKDVELRCDPISGHTALYWYRQSLGQGLEFLIYFQGNSAPDKSGLPSDRFSAERTGGSVSTLTIQRTQQEDSAVYLCASSESSSYEQYFGPGTRLTVT.